The source of this TCR beta chain is a study of blood T cells in healthy people across ages. Findings and caveats of the study: The donors' CMV status was not determined, possibly confounding changes in expanded clonotypes.

The CDR3 totals 16 residues. The germline V gene has CDR1 SNHLY and CDR2 FYNNEI. V trimming: 3 bases; J trimming: 5 bases; junction bases outside the gene matches: 10. A J-beta primer mix and a sample-barcoded 5' primer were used in a second PCR of about 7 to 12 cycles. TCRdb passed the 5' RACE reads through MiXCR, listing each CDR3 protein once. This table holds hundreds of thousands of distinct CDR3 sequences, around half found once. This clonotype was picked up a small number of times. As yet, its antigen is unknown. The sequenced material came from blood. This clonotype originated in a woman aged 55-70 years in good health. The rearrangement links TRBV2 to TRBJ2-1; 7 nucleotides line up with TRBD1. CDR3 loop: CASSDDRERPDNEQFF. DNA of the CDR3: TGTGCCAGCAGTGATGACAGGGAACGACCGGACAATGAGCAGTTCTTC.